The present entry profiles one TCR beta chain with its context. Its antigen is not identified. The sample is drawn from a study of somatic mutations in cytotoxic T cells in rheumatoid arthritis. The study, taken as a whole, reports: Exceedance of 20% of CD8+ cells by the largest CD8+ clone occurred in about an eighth of the roughly 60 patients.

Per the germline V gene, CDR1 is SGDLS and CDR2 is YYNGEE. The CDR3 sequence is 15 residues long. Losses at the gene ends were 1 base for V and 2 bases for J; bases not matched to a gene: 5. Repertoires were generated with immunoSEQ multiplex PCR, while TCRdb's copy carries only in-frame clones and drops some. The sample lists roughly 9,300 clones, about 90% occurring once. The sequenced sample was CD8+ T cells sorted from blood. This TCR was recovered from a woman younger than 30 with rheumatoid arthritis. The J gene is TRBJ1-2, the V gene TRBV9; 7 bases line up with TRBD1. CDR3 loop: CASSVSTGDNYGYTF. In nucleotides, the CDR3 is TGTGCCAGCAGCGTAAGTACAGGGGACAACTATGGCTACACCTTC.